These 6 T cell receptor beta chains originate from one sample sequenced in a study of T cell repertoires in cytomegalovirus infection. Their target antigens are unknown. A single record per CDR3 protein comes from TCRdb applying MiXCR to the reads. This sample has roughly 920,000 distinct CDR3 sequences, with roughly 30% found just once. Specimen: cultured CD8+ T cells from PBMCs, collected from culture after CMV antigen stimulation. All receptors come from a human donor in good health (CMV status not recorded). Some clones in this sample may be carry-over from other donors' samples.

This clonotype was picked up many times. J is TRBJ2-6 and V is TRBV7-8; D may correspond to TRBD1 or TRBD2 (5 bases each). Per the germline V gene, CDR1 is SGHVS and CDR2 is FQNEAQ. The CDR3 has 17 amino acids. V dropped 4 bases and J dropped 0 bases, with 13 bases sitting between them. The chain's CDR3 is CASSSRDGRSGANVLTF. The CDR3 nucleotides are TGTGCCAGCAGCTCCCGGGACGGGCGCTCTGGGGCCAACGTCCTGACTTTC.

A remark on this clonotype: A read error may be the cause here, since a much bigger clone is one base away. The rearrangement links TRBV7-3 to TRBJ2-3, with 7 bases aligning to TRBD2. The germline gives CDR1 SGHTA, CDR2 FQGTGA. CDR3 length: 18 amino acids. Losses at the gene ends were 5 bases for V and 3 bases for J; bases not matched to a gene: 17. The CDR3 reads CASSVKGFGGGLTDTQYF. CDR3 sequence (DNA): TGTGCCAGCAGCGTAAAAGGATTTGGCGGGGGTTTGACAGATACGCAGTATTTT.

The CDR3 DNA follows: TGTGCCAGCAGTTTATCCCCCAGGTACTATGGCTACACCTTC. Encoded protein: CASSLSPRYYGYTF. The chain is built from TRBV27 and TRBJ1-2, with D unresolved. CDR1 is MNHEY and CDR2 is SMNVEV in the germline V gene (reference sequence). V lost 0 bases and J lost 3, with 8 bases in between. The CDR3 runs 14 residues.

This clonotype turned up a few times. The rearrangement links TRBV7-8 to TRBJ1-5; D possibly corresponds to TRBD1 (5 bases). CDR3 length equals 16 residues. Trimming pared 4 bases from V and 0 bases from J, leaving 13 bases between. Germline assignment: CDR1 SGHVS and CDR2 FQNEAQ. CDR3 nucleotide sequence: TGTGCCAGCAGCTCCCTTGGGGGTCTTAGCAATCAGCCCCAGCATTTT. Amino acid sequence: CASSSLGGLSNQPQHF.

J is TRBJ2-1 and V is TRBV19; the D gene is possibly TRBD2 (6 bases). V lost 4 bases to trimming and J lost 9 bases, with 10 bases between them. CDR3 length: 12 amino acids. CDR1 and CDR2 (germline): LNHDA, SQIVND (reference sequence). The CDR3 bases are TGTGCCAGTAGTACCGGAGGGCCTGAGCAGTTCTTC. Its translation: CASSTGGPEQFF.

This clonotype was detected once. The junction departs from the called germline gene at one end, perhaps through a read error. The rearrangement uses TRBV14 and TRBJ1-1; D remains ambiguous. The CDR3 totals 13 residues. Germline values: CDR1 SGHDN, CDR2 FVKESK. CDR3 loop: CANSQFGGTEAFF. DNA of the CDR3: TGTGCCAACAGCCAATTCGGAGGAACTGAAGCTTTCTTT.